A selection of T cell receptor beta chains follows, all from one sample in a study of blood T cell repertoires in COVID-19. This table comes from immunoSEQ multiplex PCR, and its TCRdb copy is limited to in-frame clones, with some not included. The profile shows about 180,000 clones, about 86% of them singletons. The specimen sequenced was peripheral blood. These receptor sequences come from a middle-aged man with active or convalescent COVID-19. CDR3s include the opening cysteine and the closing phenylalanine or tryptophan. The D gene is left open where the match is weak. Rows give clone size only sometimes, using once, few, many, or a class for an expanded clone.

TRBV18	TRBJ2-7	few	.	CASSPPIWEAYEQYF	TGTGCCAGCTCACCACCCATCTGGGAGGCCTACGAGCAGTACTTC
TRBV12-3/TRBV12-4	TRBJ1-2	.	TRBD1	CASGGQFGGYTF	TGTGCCAGCGGGGGACAGTTTGGCGGCTACACCTTC
TRBV6-5	TRBJ1-2	.	.	CASSSREGGYGYTF	TGTGCCAGCAGTTCGAGAGAGGGAGGCTATGGCTACACCTTC
TRBV12-3/TRBV12-4	TRBJ1-3	.	.	CASGTETGNTIYF	TGTGCCAGTGGGACTGAAACTGGAAACACCATATATTTT
TRBV5-1	TRBJ2-3	once	TRBD1	CASSLWGQGTTDTQYF	TGCGCCAGCAGCTTGTGGGGACAGGGGACCACAGATACGCAGTATTTT
TRBV2	TRBJ2-7	.	.	CASSDTYRSGSDEQYF	TGTGCCAGCAGTGATACTTACAGGAGTGGTTCGGACGAGCAGTACTTC
TRBV23-1	TRBJ1-4	.	.	CASSHETDEKLFF	TGCGCCAGCAGTCATGAGACAGATGAAAAACTGTTTTTT
TRBV6-6	TRBJ2-1	few	TRBD1	CASSRRQGAYEQFF	TGTGCCAGCAGCCGCAGACAGGGGGCATATGAGCAGTTCTTC
TRBV10-3	TRBJ1-1	.	TRBD1	CAISAPGTAGTEAFF	TGTGCCATCAGCGCCCCGGGGACAGCGGGCACTGAAGCTTTCTTT
TRBV19	TRBJ2-7	.	.	CASSMDTYEQYF	TGTGCCAGTAGTATGGACACCTACGAGCAGTACTTC
TRBV7-9	TRBJ2-1	few	TRBD2	CASSPTSGGEQFF	TGTGCCAGCAGCCCGACTAGCGGGGGGGAGCAGTTCTTC
TRBV2	TRBJ1-2	.	TRBD1	CASRPGTGGEGYTF	TGTGCCAGCAGGCCCGGGACAGGGGGAGAAGGCTACACCTTC
TRBV12-3/TRBV12-4	TRBJ2-1	.	.	CASSSNQASQFF	TGTGCCAGCAGTTCGAACCAGGCTAGCCAGTTCTTC
TRBV5-6	TRBJ2-7	.	.	CASSPTGTPFYEQYF	TGTGCCAGCAGCCCAACCGGGACACCATTCTACGAGCAGTACTTC
TRBV18	TRBJ2-3	.	.	CASSPGVSTDTQYF	TGTGCCAGCTCACCGGGAGTTAGCACAGATACGCAGTATTTT
TRBV27	TRBJ2-5	.	.	CASSLKGEETQYF	TGTGCCAGCAGTCTGAAGGGGGAGGAGACCCAGTACTTC
TRBV7-2	TRBJ1-5	.	.	CASSLGPDQPQHF	TGTGCCAGCAGCTTAGGTCCAGATCAGCCCCAGCATTTT
TRBV19	TRBJ2-4	.	TRBD1	CASSTRQGWNIQYF	TGTGCCAGTAGTACAAGACAGGGGTGGAACATTCAGTACTTC
TRBV11-2	TRBJ1-2	.	.	CASSPDGNYGYTF	TGTGCCAGCAGCCCCGACGGGAACTATGGCTACACCTTC
TRBV11-1	TRBJ1-2	.	TRBD1	CASSLDGQGLLPTF	TGTGCCAGCAGCTTGGATGGACAGGGACTATTACCCACCTTC
TRBV28	TRBJ2-5	.	.	CASNSQGTGETQYF	TGTGCCAGCAACTCCCAGGGGACGGGAGAGACCCAGTACTTC
TRBV6-5	TRBJ1-1	.	.	CASQTEPNRAFF	TGTGCCAGCCAAACGGAGCCCAATAGGGCTTTCTTT
TRBV29-1	TRBJ1-1	.	TRBD1	CSVAGGPTEAFF	TGCAGCGTTGCAGGGGGTCCCACTGAAGCTTTCTTT
TRBV30	TRBJ2-7	.	TRBD1	CAWGQGSSYEQYF	TGTGCCTGGGGACAGGGGAGCTCCTACGAGCAGTACTTC
TRBV7-2	TRBJ2-7	.	.	CASSRAYEQYF	TGTGCCAGCAGCCGTGCCTACGAGCAGTACTTC
TRBV28	TRBJ1-3	.	TRBD1	CASTSTGVGNTIYF	TGTGCCAGCACCTCGACAGGGGTCGGAAACACCATATATTTT
TRBV7-7	TRBJ2-5	.	.	CASSPRASAIQETQYF	TGTGCCAGCAGCCCCAGGGCGTCAGCCATCCAAGAGACCCAGTACTTC
TRBV3-1/TRBV3-2	TRBJ1-1	once	.	CASSQDRGGRRGEAFF	TGTGCCAGCAGCCAAGATAGAGGCGGGAGAAGGGGTGAAGCTTTCTTT
TRBV5-4	TRBJ1-2	.	.	CASSRGAGNYGYTF	TGTGCCAGCAGCCGCGGGGCAGGGAACTATGGCTACACCTTC
TRBV30	TRBJ1-1	.	.	CAWVRGPEAFF	TGTGCCTGGGTAAGGGGTCCTGAAGCTTTCTTT
TRBV12-3/TRBV12-4	TRBJ1-1	.	TRBD1	CASSFPGGSEAFF	TGTGCCAGCAGTTTCCCAGGGGGGTCTGAAGCTTTCTTT
TRBV7-3	TRBJ2-2	.	.	CASSFRAAPNTGELFF	TGTGCCAGCAGCTTTAGAGCGGCCCCGAACACCGGGGAGCTGTTTTTT
TRBV19	TRBJ1-2	few	.	CASRAPAGRNYGYTF	TGTGCCAGTAGGGCCCCTGCGGGGCGTAACTATGGCTACACCTTC
TRBV6-2/TRBV6-3	TRBJ2-3	once	.	CASSRERTDTQYF	TGTGCCAGCAGTCGAGAACGCACAGATACGCAGTATTTT
TRBV6-5	TRBJ2-2	.	TRBD1	CASPLDRSGTGELFF	TGTGCCAGCCCCCTGGACAGGTCCGGCACCGGGGAGCTGTTTTTT
TRBV11-1	TRBJ2-3	.	TRBD1	CASSWRQGLDTQYF	TGTGCCAGCAGCTGGAGACAGGGTCTCGATACGCAGTATTTT
TRBV5-6	TRBJ1-6	once	TRBD1	CASSSPEQGNNSPLHF	TGTGCCAGCAGCTCCCCTGAACAGGGGAATAATTCACCCCTCCACTTT
TRBV4-3	TRBJ1-3	.	.	CASSQELPTGPGNTIYF	TGCGCCAGCAGCCAAGAACTACCTACAGGGCCTGGAAACACCATATATTTT
TRBV10-3	TRBJ2-5	.	TRBD2	CAISESGLAGMETQYF	TGTGCCATCAGTGAGTCAGGGCTAGCGGGAATGGAGACCCAGTACTTC
TRBV7-9	TRBJ2-5	.	.	CASSFVALLQETQYF	TGTGCCAGCAGCTTTGTAGCGCTGCTTCAAGAGACCCAGTACTTC